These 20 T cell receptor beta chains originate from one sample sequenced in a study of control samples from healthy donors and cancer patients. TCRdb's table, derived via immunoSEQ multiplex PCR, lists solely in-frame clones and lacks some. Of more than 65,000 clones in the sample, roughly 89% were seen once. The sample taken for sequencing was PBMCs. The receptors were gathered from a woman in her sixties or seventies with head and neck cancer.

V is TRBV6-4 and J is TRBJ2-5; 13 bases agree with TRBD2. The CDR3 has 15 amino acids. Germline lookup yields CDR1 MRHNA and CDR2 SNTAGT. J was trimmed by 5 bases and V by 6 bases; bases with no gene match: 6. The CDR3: CASRRTSGSQETQYF. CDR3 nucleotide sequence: TGTGCCAGCAGAAGGACTAGCGGGAGTCAGGAGACCCAGTACTTC.

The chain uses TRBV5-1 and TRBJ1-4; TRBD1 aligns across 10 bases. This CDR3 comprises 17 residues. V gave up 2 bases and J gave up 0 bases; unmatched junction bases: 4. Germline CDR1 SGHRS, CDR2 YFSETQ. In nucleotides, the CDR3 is TGCGCCAGCAGCTTACGTGGACAGGGGGCAACTAATGAAAAACTGTTTTTT. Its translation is CASSLRGQGATNEKLFF.

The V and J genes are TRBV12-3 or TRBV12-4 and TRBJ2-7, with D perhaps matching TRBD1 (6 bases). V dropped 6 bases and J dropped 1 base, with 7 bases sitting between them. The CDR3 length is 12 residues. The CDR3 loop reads CASRDRSYEQYF. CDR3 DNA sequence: TGTGCCAGCAGAGACAGGTCCTACGAGCAGTACTTC.

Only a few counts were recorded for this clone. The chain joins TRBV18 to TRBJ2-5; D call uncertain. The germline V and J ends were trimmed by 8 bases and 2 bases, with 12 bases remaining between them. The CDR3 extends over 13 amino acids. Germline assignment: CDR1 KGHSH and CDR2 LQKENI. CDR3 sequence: CASNADRQETQYF. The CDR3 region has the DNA TGTGCCAGCAATGCGGACCGACAAGAGACCCAGTACTTC.

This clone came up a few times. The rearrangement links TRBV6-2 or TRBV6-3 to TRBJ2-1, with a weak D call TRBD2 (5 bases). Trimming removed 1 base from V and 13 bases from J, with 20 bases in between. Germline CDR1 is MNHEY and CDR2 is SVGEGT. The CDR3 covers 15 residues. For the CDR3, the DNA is TGTGCCAGCAGTTACTTCCCGGGGTCAAGATTTCCCCAGTTCTTC. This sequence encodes CASSYFPGSRFPQFF.

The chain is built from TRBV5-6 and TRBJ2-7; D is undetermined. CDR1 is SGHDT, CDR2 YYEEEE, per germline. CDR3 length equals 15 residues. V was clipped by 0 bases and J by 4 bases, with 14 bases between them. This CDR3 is CASSLAHGTHYEQYF. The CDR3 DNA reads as TGTGCCAGCAGCTTGGCCCATGGAACCCATTACGAGCAGTACTTC.

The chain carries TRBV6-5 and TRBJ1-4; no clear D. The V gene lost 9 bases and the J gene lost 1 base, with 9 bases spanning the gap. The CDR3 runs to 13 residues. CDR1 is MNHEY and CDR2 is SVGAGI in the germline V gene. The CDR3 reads CASKTGTNEKLFF. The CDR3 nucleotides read TGTGCCAGTAAGACTGGAACTAATGAAAAACTGTTTTTT.

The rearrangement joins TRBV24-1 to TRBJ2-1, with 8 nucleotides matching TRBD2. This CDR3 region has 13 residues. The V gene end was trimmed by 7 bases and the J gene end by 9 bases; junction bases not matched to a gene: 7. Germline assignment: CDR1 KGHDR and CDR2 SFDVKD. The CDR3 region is CATRGTSTGEQFF. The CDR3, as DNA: TGTGCCACCAGGGGGACTAGTACTGGTGAGCAGTTCTTC.

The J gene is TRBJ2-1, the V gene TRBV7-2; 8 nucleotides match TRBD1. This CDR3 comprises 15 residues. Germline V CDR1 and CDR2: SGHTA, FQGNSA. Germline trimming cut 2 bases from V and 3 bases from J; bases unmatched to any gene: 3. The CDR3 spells CASSLRTGSYNEQFF. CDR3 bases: TGTGCCAGCAGCTTAAGGACAGGGAGCTACAATGAGCAGTTCTTC.

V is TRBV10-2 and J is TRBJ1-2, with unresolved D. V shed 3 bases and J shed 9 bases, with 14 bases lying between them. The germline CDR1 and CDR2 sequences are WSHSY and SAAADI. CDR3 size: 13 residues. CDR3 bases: TGCGCCAGCAGTGATTCTGGTGTTATGAGCTACACCTTC. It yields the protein CASSDSGVMSYTF.

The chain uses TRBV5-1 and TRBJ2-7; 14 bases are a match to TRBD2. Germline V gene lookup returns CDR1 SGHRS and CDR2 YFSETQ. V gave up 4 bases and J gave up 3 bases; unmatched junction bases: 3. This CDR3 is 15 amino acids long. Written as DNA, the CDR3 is TGCGCCAGCAGCCGAGGGACTAGCGGGAGCTACGAGCAGTACTTC. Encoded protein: CASSRGTSGSYEQYF. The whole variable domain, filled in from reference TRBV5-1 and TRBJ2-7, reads KAGVTQTPRYLIKTRGQQVTLSCSPISGHRSVSWYQQTPGQGLQFLFEYFSETQRNKGNFPGRFSGRQFSNSRSEMNVSTLELGDSALYLCASSRGTSGSYEQYFGPGTRLTVT.

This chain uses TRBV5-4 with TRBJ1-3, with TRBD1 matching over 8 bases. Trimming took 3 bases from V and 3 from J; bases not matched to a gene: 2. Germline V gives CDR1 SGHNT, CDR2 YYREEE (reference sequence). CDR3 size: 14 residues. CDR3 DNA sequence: TGTGCCAGCAGCTATGACAGGGGTGGAAACACCATATATTTT. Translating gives CASSYDRGGNTIYF.

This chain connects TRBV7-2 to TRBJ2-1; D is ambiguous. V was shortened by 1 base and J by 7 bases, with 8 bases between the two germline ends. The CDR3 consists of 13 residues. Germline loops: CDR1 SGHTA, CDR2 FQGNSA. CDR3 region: CASSLVRFNEQFF. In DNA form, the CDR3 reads TGTGCCAGCAGCTTAGTCAGATTTAATGAGCAGTTCTTC.

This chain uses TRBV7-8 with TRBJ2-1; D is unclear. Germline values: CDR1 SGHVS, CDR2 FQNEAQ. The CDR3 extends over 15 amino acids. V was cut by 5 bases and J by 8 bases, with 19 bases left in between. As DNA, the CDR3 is TGTGCCAGCAGCCGATCAATTACGACGGTCCATGAGCAGTTCTTC. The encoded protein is CASSRSITTVHEQFF.

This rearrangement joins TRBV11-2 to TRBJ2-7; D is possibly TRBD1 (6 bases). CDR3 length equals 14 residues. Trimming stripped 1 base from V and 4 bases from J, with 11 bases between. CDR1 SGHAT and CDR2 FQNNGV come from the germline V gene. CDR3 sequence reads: CASSLGTGSYEQYF. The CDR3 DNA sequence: TGTGCCAGCAGCTTAGGCACAGGGTCGTACGAGCAGTACTTC.

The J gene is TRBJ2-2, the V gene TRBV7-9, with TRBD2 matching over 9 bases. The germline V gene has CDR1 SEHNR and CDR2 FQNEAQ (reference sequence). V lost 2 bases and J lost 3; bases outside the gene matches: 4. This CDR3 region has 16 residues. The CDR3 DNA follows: TGTGCCAGCAGCTTACTAGCGGGACATGACACCGGGGAGCTGTTTTTT. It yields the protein CASSLLAGHDTGELFF.

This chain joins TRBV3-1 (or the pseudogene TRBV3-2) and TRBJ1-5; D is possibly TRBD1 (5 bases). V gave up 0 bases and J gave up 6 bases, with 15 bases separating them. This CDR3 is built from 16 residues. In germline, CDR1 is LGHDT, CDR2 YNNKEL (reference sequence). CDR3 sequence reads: CASSQDNGEGSQPQHF. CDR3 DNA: TGTGCCAGCAGCCAAGATAATGGGGAGGGGAGTCAGCCCCAGCATTTT.

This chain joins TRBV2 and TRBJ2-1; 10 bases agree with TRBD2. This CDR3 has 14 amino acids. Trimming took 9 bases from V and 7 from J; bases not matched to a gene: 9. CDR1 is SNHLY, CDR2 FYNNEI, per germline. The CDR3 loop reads CASKTQTSGNEQFF. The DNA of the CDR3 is TGTGCCAGTAAAACCCAGACTAGCGGGAATGAGCAGTTCTTC.

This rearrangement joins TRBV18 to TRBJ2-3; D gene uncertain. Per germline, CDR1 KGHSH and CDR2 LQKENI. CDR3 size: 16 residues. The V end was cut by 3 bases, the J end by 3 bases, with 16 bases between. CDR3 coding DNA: TGTGCCAGCTCACCCGTCTCTCGCGGAGTGACAGATACGCAGTATTTT. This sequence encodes CASSPVSRGVTDTQYF.

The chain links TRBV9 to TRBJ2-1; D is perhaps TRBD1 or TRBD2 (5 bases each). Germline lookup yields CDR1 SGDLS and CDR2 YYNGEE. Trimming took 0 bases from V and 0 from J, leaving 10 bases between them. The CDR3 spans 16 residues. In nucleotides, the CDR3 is TGTGCCAGCAGCGTAGCTGAGGGGAGCTCCTACAATGAGCAGTTCTTC. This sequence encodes CASSVAEGSSYNEQFF.